These T cell receptor beta chains were read from a single sample in a study of blood T cell repertoires in COVID-19. TCRdb's table, derived via immunoSEQ multiplex PCR, lists solely in-frame clones and lacks some. Of 250,000 to 300,000 clones listed, 85% to 90% are singletons. Sequences were obtained from peripheral blood. All receptors derive from a young man with active or convalescent COVID-19. The CDR3 runs from the conserved cysteine through the conserved F or W. A D gene is named only where the DNA matches it firmly. Clone size is given for some rows only: seen once, a few or many times, or a class if the clone is expanded.

d_gene,v_gene,j_gene,abundance,CDR3aa,CDR3nt
TRBD2,TRBV11-2,TRBJ2-5,once,CASSLVAGGDQQTQYF,TGTGCCAGCAGCCTGGTAGCGGGGGGTGATCAGCAGACCCAGTACTTC
.,TRBV5-1,TRBJ2-2,.,CASSLAWSKASGELFF,TGCGCCAGCAGCTTGGCCTGGTCTAAAGCGTCCGGGGAGCTGTTTTTT
.,TRBV6-5,TRBJ1-2,.,CASSYSIDQGQGYTF,TGTGCCAGCAGTTACTCGATCGATCAGGGCCAAGGCTACACCTTC
TRBD2,TRBV12-3/TRBV12-4,TRBJ2-3,.,CASSPGTSGWQYF,TGTGCCAGCAGTCCAGGGACTAGCGGATGGCAGTATTTT
TRBD1,TRBV7-6,TRBJ1-1,.,CASSSGTGAAEAFF,TGTGCCAGCAGCTCGGGGACAGGGGCAGCTGAAGCTTTCTTT
.,TRBV30,TRBJ2-2,few,CAWSLTNTGELFF,TGTGCCTGGAGCCTTACGAACACCGGGGAGCTGTTTTTT
.,TRBV3-1/TRBV3-2,TRBJ1-1,.,CASSPEVTDRGTEAFF,TGTGCCAGCAGCCCCGAAGTGACAGATCGCGGCACTGAAGCTTTCTTT
.,TRBV2,TRBJ1-1,once,CASRWRRTGTEAFF,TGTGCCAGCAGATGGAGGAGAACCGGGACTGAAGCTTTCTTT
.,TRBV9,TRBJ2-7,.,CASSTGQEQYF,TGTGCCAGCAGTACTGGACAGGAGCAGTACTTC
.,TRBV7-9,TRBJ1-2,.,CASSLGDSFYGYTF,TGTGCCAGCAGCTTAGGAGACAGCTTCTATGGCTACACCTTC
.,TRBV5-5,TRBJ2-7,.,CASSLRLGATYEQYF,TGTGCCAGCAGCTTGAGGCTGGGGGCGACGTACGAGCAGTACTTC
.,TRBV5-5,TRBJ2-3,.,CASSGPTDTQYF,TGTGCCAGCAGCGGGCCCACAGATACGCAGTATTTT
TRBD2,TRBV9,TRBJ2-1,.,CASSARVGTSIDEQFF,TGTGCCAGCAGCGCGAGAGTGGGGACTAGTATAGATGAGCAGTTCTTC
.,TRBV30,TRBJ1-1,once,CAWSYLMNTEAFF,TGTGCCTGGAGCTATCTAATGAACACTGAAGCTTTCTTT
.,TRBV19,TRBJ1-1,.,CASSEGPNTEAFF,TGTGCCAGTTCCGAGGGCCCGAACACTGAAGCTTTCTTT
.,TRBV30,TRBJ1-6,.,CAWGGQPNSPLHF,TGTGCCTGGGGAGGACAACCTAATTCACCCCTCCACTTT
.,TRBV19,TRBJ1-5,once,CASSIDLRRVSNQPQHF,TGTGCCAGTAGTATAGATCTCCGCCGGGTTAGCAATCAGCCCCAGCATTTT
.,TRBV28,TRBJ2-1,.,CASSLGWSSYNEQFF,TGTGCCAGCAGTTTAGGGTGGAGCTCCTACAATGAGCAGTTCTTC
.,TRBV3-1/TRBV3-2,TRBJ2-7,.,CASSQDPPALREQYF,TGTGCCAGCAGCCAAGATCCCCCCGCCCTGCGCGAGCAGTACTTC
TRBD1,TRBV6-1,TRBJ1-2,.,CASTFGTANYGYTF,TGTGCCAGCACCTTCGGGACAGCAAACTATGGCTACACCTTC
.,TRBV5-6,TRBJ1-5,.,CASSWGGVNQPQHF,TGTGCCAGCAGCTGGGGAGGGGTCAATCAGCCCCAGCATTTT
.,TRBV2,TRBJ2-1,.,CAKMSVSDNEQFF,TGTGCCAAAATGTCGGTTTCTGACAATGAGCAGTTCTTC
TRBD1,TRBV28,TRBJ1-5,.,CASSLAGRGRLDQPQHF,TGTGCCAGCAGTTTGGCAGGCAGGGGGCGATTGGACCAGCCCCAGCATTTT
TRBD1,TRBV6-5,TRBJ2-2,.,CASSPQGAVAGELFF,TGTGCCAGCAGTCCCCAGGGGGCGGTAGCCGGGGAGCTGTTTTTT
.,TRBV28,TRBJ1-1,.,CASSLPGGMNTEAFF,TGTGCCAGCAGTTTACCCGGGGGGATGAACACTGAAGCTTTCTTT
TRBD1,TRBV3-1/TRBV3-2,TRBJ1-1,.,CASSQREGAAEAFF,TGTGCCAGCAGCCAACGTGAGGGGGCTGCTGAAGCTTTCTTT
.,TRBV6-2/TRBV6-3,TRBJ2-1,.,CASSGIQGNEQFF,TGTGCCAGCAGTGGCATACAGGGCAATGAGCAGTTCTTC
.,TRBV6-1,TRBJ1-2,.,CASSEQVSPGDYTF,TGTGCCAGCAGTGAACAGGTGTCCCCCGGTGACTACACCTTC
TRBD1,TRBV28,TRBJ1-1,.,CAIHPQGATEAFF,TGTGCCATACACCCACAGGGGGCGACTGAAGCTTTCTTT
TRBD2,TRBV7-3,TRBJ2-2,.,CASSLRGLTPPGELFF,TGTGCCAGCAGCTTAAGGGGACTAACCCCACCCGGGGAGCTGTTTTTT
.,TRBV3-1/TRBV3-2,TRBJ1-2,.,CASSQAGQGNYGYTF,TGTGCCAGCAGCCAAGCGGGTCAGGGCAACTATGGCTACACCTTC
.,TRBV3-1/TRBV3-2,TRBJ2-7,once,CASSQRTSEQYF,TGTGCCAGCAGCCAACGCACGAGCGAGCAGTACTTC
.,TRBV27,TRBJ2-7,.,CASRLTGVGYEQYF,TGTGCCAGCAGATTGACAGGTGTTGGTTACGAGCAGTACTTC
.,TRBV5-1,TRBJ2-2,.,CASSAEGRAGELFF,TGCGCCAGCAGCGCGGAGGGCCGGGCCGGGGAGCTGTTTTTT
TRBD1,TRBV12-3/TRBV12-4,TRBJ1-5,.,CASTPGRGQPQHF,TGTGCCAGCACCCCCGGCAGGGGGCAGCCCCAGCATTTT
.,TRBV11-2,TRBJ1-1,.,CASSPAFQRTEAFF,TGTGCCAGCAGCCCAGCCTTTCAGCGCACTGAAGCTTTCTTT
.,TRBV6-5,TRBJ2-7,.,CASSRIKGSYEQYF,TGTGCCAGCTCCCGAATTAAGGGGTCCTACGAGCAGTACTTC
.,TRBV11-3,TRBJ1-2,.,CASSPQRDYGYTF,TGTGCCAGCAGCCCCCAACGAGATTATGGCTACACCTTC
.,TRBV29-1,TRBJ1-1,.,CSTVDTEAFF,TGCAGTACAGTCGACACTGAAGCTTTCTTT
.,TRBV7-2,TRBJ2-3,.,CASTYDGAGHTDTQYF,TGTGCCAGCACCTACGACGGGGCGGGGCACACAGATACGCAGTATTTT
.,TRBV30,TRBJ2-1,.,CAWSATSRKYNEQFF,TGTGCCTGGAGCGCCACTAGCAGGAAATACAATGAGCAGTTCTTC
.,TRBV3-1/TRBV3-2,TRBJ2-7,many,CASSQDMAGAREQYF,TGTGCCAGCAGCCAAGATATGGCGGGGGCTCGGGAGCAGTACTTC
.,TRBV6-2/TRBV6-3,TRBJ1-1,.,CASSYLLNTEAFF,TGTGCCAGCAGTTACCTCTTGAACACTGAAGCTTTCTTT
.,TRBV10-3,TRBJ2-7,.,CAISEGARAYEQYF,TGTGCCATCAGTGAGGGGGCCAGAGCCTACGAGCAGTACTTC
TRBD1,TRBV28,TRBJ2-1,.,CASRGTGRHNEQFF,TGTGCCAGCAGGGGGACAGGGAGGCACAATGAGCAGTTCTTC
.,TRBV11-2,TRBJ1-5,.,CASSLGLNQPQHF,TGTGCCAGCAGCTTGGGACTGAATCAGCCCCAGCATTTT
.,TRBV3-1/TRBV3-2,TRBJ1-4,once,CASSQDPGARGEKLFF,TGTGCCAGCAGCCAAGATCCAGGGGCAAGGGGTGAAAAACTGTTTTTT
.,TRBV2,TRBJ2-1,.,CASSLGVYNEQFF,TGTGCCAGCTCCCTCGGGGTTTACAATGAGCAGTTCTTC
TRBD2,TRBV5-3,TRBJ2-7,.,CARSLIGPGLADVEQYF,TGTGCCAGAAGCTTGATAGGGCCAGGACTAGCGGACGTAGAGCAGTACTTC
TRBD2,TRBV9,TRBJ2-2,.,CASSFRLAGANTGELFF,TGTGCCAGCAGCTTCCGACTAGCGGGAGCGAACACCGGGGAGCTGTTTTTT
.,TRBV7-2,TRBJ2-2,.,CASSLASYTGELFF,TGTGCCAGCAGCTTAGCGAGTTACACCGGGGAGCTGTTTTTT
TRBD2,TRBV6-5,TRBJ2-3,.,CASSRSGGRTDTQYF,TGTGCCAGCAGTCGTAGCGGGGGCCGCACAGATACGCAGTATTTT
.,TRBV27,TRBJ2-1,.,CASRGGERIFNEQFF,TGTGCCAGCAGGGGTGGGGAGCGGATCTTCAATGAGCAGTTCTTC
.,TRBV6-5,TRBJ2-5,.,CASSFRGTQYF,TGTGCCAGCAGTTTTCGAGGGACCCAGTACTTC
.,TRBV14,TRBJ2-3,.,CASSLTQIGEDTQYF,TGTGCCAGCAGCCTAACACAGATCGGGGAAGATACGCAGTATTTT